This TCR beta chain emerged from a study of control samples from healthy donors and cancer patients. Clones were sequenced by immunoSEQ multiplex PCR, and TCRdb holds only the in-frame ones, with some missing. The profile shows 30,000 to 40,000 clones, approximately 82% of them singletons. The CDR3 length is 16 residues. The germline gives CDR1 MNHNY, CDR2 SVGAGI (reference sequence). V dropped 4 bases and J dropped 4; count of bases not matched to a gene: 7. Input material: PBMCs. The chain employs TRBV6-6 and TRBJ1-1; 12 bases fit TRBD1. The clonotype comes from a woman in her sixties with lung cancer. CDR3 protein: CASSSPGQGAVTEAFF. The DNA of the CDR3 is TGTGCCAGCAGTTCACCGGGACAGGGGGCCGTCACTGAAGCTTTCTTT.